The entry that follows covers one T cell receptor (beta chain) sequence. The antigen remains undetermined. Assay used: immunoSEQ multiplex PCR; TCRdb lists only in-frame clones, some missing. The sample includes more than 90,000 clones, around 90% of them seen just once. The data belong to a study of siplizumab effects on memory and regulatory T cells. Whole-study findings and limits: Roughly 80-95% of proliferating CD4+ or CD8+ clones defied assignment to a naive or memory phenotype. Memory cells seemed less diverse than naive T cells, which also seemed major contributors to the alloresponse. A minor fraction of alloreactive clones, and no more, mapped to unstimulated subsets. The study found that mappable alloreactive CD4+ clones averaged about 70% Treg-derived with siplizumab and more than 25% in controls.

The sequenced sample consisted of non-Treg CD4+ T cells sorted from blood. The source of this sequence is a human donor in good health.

The CDR3 reads CASSYSYRADYEQYF. For the CDR3, the DNA is TGTGCCAGCAGTTACTCCTACAGGGCCGATTACGAGCAGTACTTC. The chain couples TRBV6-5 to TRBJ2-7; the D gene is possibly TRBD1 (6 bases). Trimming removed 0 bases at V and 4 bases at J, with 13 bases between. Germline assignment: CDR1 MNHEY and CDR2 SVGAGI. The CDR3 is 15 residues long.